The sequence of this T cell receptor beta chain was determined in a study of blood T cells in healthy people across ages. Regarding the study as a whole: The study found more naive CD4+ cells and higher diversity in long-lived than aged donors.

Sample-barcoded 5' priming and a J-beta primer mix drove a second PCR of roughly 6 to 12 cycles. TCRdb re-called the 5' RACE reads through MiXCR, storing one row per CDR3 protein. The sample yields approximately 800,000 distinct CDR3 sequences, more than 25% seen once. Germline CDR1 LGHDT, CDR2 YNNKEL (reference sequence). Trimming cost V 5 bases and J 0 bases, with 10 bases left between them. The CDR3 is 14 residues long. This clonotype occurred a few times. Antigen unknown. The sample was also reused in another study, on T cells of mothers and their children.

The chain has TRBV3-1 and TRBJ2-5; D is unclear. Specimen: blood. The sequence came from a boy aged 10-17 years in good health. The CDR3 region has the DNA TGTGCCAGCAGCTTCGAGGTCGACCAAGAGACCCAGTACTTC. Its translation is CASSFEVDQETQYF.